The clone carrying this T cell receptor beta chain was picked up a small number of times. The sample is drawn from a study of blood T cell repertoires in COVID-19. Assay: immunoSEQ multiplex PCR; the TCRdb copy retains only in-frame clones and omits some. The table shows about 270,000 clones, with around nine tenths occurring only once. Germline values: CDR1 SEHNR, CDR2 FQNEAQ (reference sequence). Trimming took 4 bases from V and 6 from J; bases not matched to a gene: 11. CDR3 length: 15 residues. Sample: peripheral blood. This TCR came from a man aged 40-55 years who had recovered from COVID-19. The chain carries TRBV7-9 and TRBJ1-1, with 7 bases that match TRBD1. The CDR3 sequence: CASSSPDRDKSEAFF. DNA of the CDR3: TGTGCCAGCAGCTCCCCTGACAGGGACAAGTCTGAAGCTTTCTTT.